This is a list of T cell receptor beta chains from one sample in a study of T-cell reconstitution after alpha-beta-depleted transplantation in children. TCRdb used MiXCR to reprocess the PCR reads, holding one entry per CDR3 protein. The data contain about 200,000 distinct CDR3 sequences, around 8.4% of them singletons. The specimen comprised PBMCs, mostly from graft donor cells, sampled 360 days after TCRalphabeta/CD19-depleted stem cell transplant. These receptors came from a male patient between 2 and 10 years old who had a stem cell transplant for acute myeloid leukemia, so the T cells may come from the graft donor. The CDR3 runs from the conserved cysteine through the conserved F or W. A D gene is named only where the DNA matches it firmly. Clone size is stated in some rows and not others, as once, few, many or a class when expanded.

TRBJ2-3	many	TRBV5-1	NA	TGCGCCAGCAGCTTTATCCCTGGGGCGGACCTCACAGATACGCAGTATTTT	CASSFIPGADLTDTQYF
TRBJ2-2	NA	TRBV5-1	NA	TGCGCCAGCAGCTTGTGGCCCATCCTCAACACCGGGGAGCTGTTTTTT	CASSLWPILNTGELFF
TRBJ2-2	many	TRBV29-1	TRBD1	TGCAGCGCTAGTAAGGACAGGGCGGACACCGGGGAGCTGTTTTTT	CSASKDRADTGELFF
TRBJ1-4	NA	TRBV15	TRBD1	TGTGCCACCGCAGGAGGGACAGGGCGGGGAAAACTGTTTTTT	CATAGGTGRGKLFF
TRBJ1-2	NA	TRBV2	NA	TGTGCCAGCAGTCCCCAGGGGAACCATGGCTACACCTTC	CASSPQGNHGYTF
TRBJ2-5	many	TRBV20-1	NA	TGCAGTGCCACCCCTCCTAGAGGGAAGACCCAGTACTTC	CSATPPRGKTQYF
TRBJ2-2	many	TRBV25-1	NA	TGTGCCAGCACCGGGACGGGGACCGGGGAGCTGTTTTTT	CASTGTGTGELFF
TRBJ2-4	NA	TRBV6-5	NA	TGTGCCAGCACCTTACAGGGGGCGGGGGGAAACATTCAGTACTTC	CASTLQGAGGNIQYF
TRBJ2-5	NA	TRBV24-1	TRBD2	TGTGCCACCAGTGATCAAGTAGCGGGGAACAAAGAGACCCAGTACTTC	CATSDQVAGNKETQYF
TRBJ2-3	few	TRBV25-1	NA	TGTGCCAGCCGCTGGGGGGAAACAACAGATACGCAGTATTTT	CASRWGETTDTQYF
TRBJ2-5	few	TRBV7-9	NA	TGTGCCAGCAGCCACACAGGCGGTACGATTGAGACCCAGTACTTC	CASSHTGGTIETQYF
TRBJ1-1	few	TRBV6-5	TRBD1	TGTGCCAGCAGTTGGGGGACAGGGCGGGTCAAGGGTGCTTTCTTT	CASSWGTGRVKGAFF
TRBJ1-2	few	TRBV19	NA	TGTGCCAGCCGACAGGTTTTTCATGGCTACACCTTC	CASRQVFHGYTF
TRBJ2-1	many	TRBV6-5	TRBD2	TGTGCCAGCAGTTACTCGGGAGCGGGGGGGCAGAATGAGCAGTTCTTC	CASSYSGAGGQNEQFF
TRBJ1-3	many	TRBV20-1	TRBD1	TGCAGTGCAGCGGACAGGGCGGCTGGAAACACCATATATTTT	CSAADRAAGNTIYF
TRBJ2-3	few	TRBV7-2	NA	TGTGCCAGCAGCTTAGTCGGGCCTTACAGTGCAGATACGCAGTATTTT	CASSLVGPYSADTQYF
TRBJ2-1	many	TRBV5-1	NA	TGCGCCAGCAACAAGCTAGCTGGCTCCTACAATGAGCAGTTCTTC	CASNKLAGSYNEQFF
TRBJ2-2	NA	TRBV4-3	NA	TGCGCCAGCAGCCAAGTCGAATTAGGGGCCGGGGAGCTGTTTTTT	CASSQVELGAGELFF
TRBJ2-3	few	TRBV21-1	NA	TGTGCCAGCAGCAAAGTTAGGTCGGGCGCCGTGGGAGATACGCAGTATTTT	CASSKVRSGAVGDTQYF
TRBJ2-7	few	TRBV12-3/TRBV12-4	NA	TGTGCCAGCAGTTTAGCGGGAGCAGGGGCCCCCTACGAGCAGTACTTC	CASSLAGAGAPYEQYF
TRBJ1-5	NA	TRBV20-1	NA	TGCAGTGCTAGGACCGGGACAAATATTAATCAGCCCCAGCATTTT	CSARTGTNINQPQHF
TRBJ1-1	many	TRBV29-1	NA	TGCAGCGTTACCCGCGCAGGGCCTATGAACACTGAAGCTTTCTTT	CSVTRAGPMNTEAFF
TRBJ2-1	many	TRBV5-1	TRBD1	TGCGCCAGCAGCCCAACGGGACAGTACAATGAGCAGTTCTTC	CASSPTGQYNEQFF
TRBJ1-1	few	TRBV20-1	NA	TGCAGTGCCCCGTCCCGGGGTCTGAACACTGAAGCTTTCTTT	CSAPSRGLNTEAFF
TRBJ2-7	many	TRBV20-1	NA	TGCAGCACCGGGAGCTCCTACGAGCAGTACTTC	CSTGSSYEQYF
TRBJ2-2	NA	TRBV7-8	NA	TGTGCCAGCAGCTTAAACCCTCCGGGCACCGGGGAGCTGTTTTTT	CASSLNPPGTGELFF
TRBJ2-6	few	TRBV7-2	NA	TGTGCCAGCAGCTCTCAGTCTGGGGCCAACGTCCTGACTTTC	CASSSQSGANVLTF
TRBJ1-2	many	TRBV20-1	NA	TGCAGTGCTAGTCCCCTGGAACGGGGAAGAAAGTATGGCTACACCTTC	CSASPLERGRKYGYTF
TRBJ2-7	many	TRBV6-2/TRBV6-3	NA	TGTGCCAGCAGTTACTCGCGGCCCTATCCCCCCTACGAGCAGTACTTC	CASSYSRPYPPYEQYF
TRBJ2-1	many	TRBV29-1	NA	TGCAGCGCCAATTATTGGAGCTCCTACAATGAGCAGTTCTTC	CSANYWSSYNEQFF
TRBJ1-5	few	TRBV28	NA	TGTGCCAGCAGATATGAGGGGATGGGCAATCAGCCCCAGCATTTT	CASRYEGMGNQPQHF
TRBJ2-3	NA	TRBV11-1	NA	TGTGCCAGCAGCTTAGATGGGGGACGGAGAGATACGCAGTATTTT	CASSLDGGRRDTQYF
TRBJ2-5	many	TRBV28	TRBD1	TGTGCCACCTCAGACAGGGGGAGGAAGACCCAGTACTTC	CATSDRGRKTQYF
TRBJ2-2	few	TRBV15	TRBD2	TGTGCCACCAGCAGGATGACTAGCGGGGGGGAGAACACCGGGGAGCTGTTTTTT	CATSRMTSGGENTGELFF
TRBJ2-1	many	TRBV9	NA	TGTGCCAGCAGCGTAGACCTCAGCTCCTACAATGAGCAGTTCTTC	CASSVDLSSYNEQFF
TRBJ2-1	many	TRBV6-5	NA	TGTGCCACCTCTTGGAGAGGAGGCCCCTTCCATGAGCAGTTCTTC	CATSWRGGPFHEQFF
TRBJ1-5	many	TRBV7-8	NA	TGTGCCAGCAGCGACGACAGCCAAAATCAGCCCCAGCATTTT	CASSDDSQNQPQHF
TRBJ2-1	NA	TRBV20-1	NA	TGCAGTGCTAGAGACCCCTGGGGTCTGGGCAATGAGCAGTTCTTC	CSARDPWGLGNEQFF
TRBJ2-7	NA	TRBV5-1	NA	TGCGCCAGCAGCTTGGCTGGGCAGGGTACCGAGCAGTACTTC	CASSLAGQGTEQYF
TRBJ2-2	many	TRBV4-3	NA	TGCGCCAGCAGCACCCGGTGGGCTTTCACCGGGGAGCTGTTTTTT	CASSTRWAFTGELFF
TRBJ2-1	many	TRBV9	NA	TGTGCCAGCAGCGAAACTAGTATGGGCTACAATGAGCAGTTCTTC	CASSETSMGYNEQFF
TRBJ2-7	many	TRBV12-3/TRBV12-4	NA	TGTGCCAGCAGTTTTTTAGGGGCCTCCTACGAGCAGTACTTC	CASSFLGASYEQYF
TRBJ2-2	NA	TRBV5-1	NA	TGCGCCAGCCAAGGGCCGCGTTCTACCGGGGAGCTGTTTTTT	CASQGPRSTGELFF
TRBJ1-1	few	TRBV5-6	NA	TGTGCCAGCAGCGGTTGGGGGATCACTGAAGCTTTCTTT	CASSGWGITEAFF
TRBJ1-6	many	TRBV10-3	NA	TGTGCCATCAGTGAGAAGTCGTTTAATTCACCCCTCCACTTT	CAISEKSFNSPLHF
TRBJ2-3	NA	TRBV7-2	TRBD1	TGTGCCAGCAGCTTAGCCCCTGGACAGGAGCCTTTCACAGATACGCAGTATTTT	CASSLAPGQEPFTDTQYF
TRBJ2-2	few	TRBV19	NA	TGTGCCAGTAGTATGGGCAGCTCCGGGGAGCTGTTTTTT	CASSMGSSGELFF
TRBJ2-7	many	TRBV29-1	TRBD1	TGCAGCGTTGAGGGTCGCGACAGGGGGACCTACGAGCAGTACTTC	CSVEGRDRGTYEQYF
TRBJ1-6	few	TRBV11-2	TRBD1	TGTGCCAGCAGCTTAGTGGGACAGGACTTTAATTCACCCCTCCACTTT	CASSLVGQDFNSPLHF
TRBJ2-5	few	TRBV21-1	NA	TGTGCCAGAAGGGGGCGAGAGACCCAGTACTTC	CARRGRETQYF
TRBJ1-3	many	TRBV7-9	TRBD1	TGTGCCAGCAGCCCTCCACCGGGACAGGGCGTTTATTTT	CASSPPPGQGVYF
TRBJ2-5	few	TRBV7-9	NA	TGTGCCAGCAGCGGCAATCAAGAGACCCAGTACTTC	CASSGNQETQYF